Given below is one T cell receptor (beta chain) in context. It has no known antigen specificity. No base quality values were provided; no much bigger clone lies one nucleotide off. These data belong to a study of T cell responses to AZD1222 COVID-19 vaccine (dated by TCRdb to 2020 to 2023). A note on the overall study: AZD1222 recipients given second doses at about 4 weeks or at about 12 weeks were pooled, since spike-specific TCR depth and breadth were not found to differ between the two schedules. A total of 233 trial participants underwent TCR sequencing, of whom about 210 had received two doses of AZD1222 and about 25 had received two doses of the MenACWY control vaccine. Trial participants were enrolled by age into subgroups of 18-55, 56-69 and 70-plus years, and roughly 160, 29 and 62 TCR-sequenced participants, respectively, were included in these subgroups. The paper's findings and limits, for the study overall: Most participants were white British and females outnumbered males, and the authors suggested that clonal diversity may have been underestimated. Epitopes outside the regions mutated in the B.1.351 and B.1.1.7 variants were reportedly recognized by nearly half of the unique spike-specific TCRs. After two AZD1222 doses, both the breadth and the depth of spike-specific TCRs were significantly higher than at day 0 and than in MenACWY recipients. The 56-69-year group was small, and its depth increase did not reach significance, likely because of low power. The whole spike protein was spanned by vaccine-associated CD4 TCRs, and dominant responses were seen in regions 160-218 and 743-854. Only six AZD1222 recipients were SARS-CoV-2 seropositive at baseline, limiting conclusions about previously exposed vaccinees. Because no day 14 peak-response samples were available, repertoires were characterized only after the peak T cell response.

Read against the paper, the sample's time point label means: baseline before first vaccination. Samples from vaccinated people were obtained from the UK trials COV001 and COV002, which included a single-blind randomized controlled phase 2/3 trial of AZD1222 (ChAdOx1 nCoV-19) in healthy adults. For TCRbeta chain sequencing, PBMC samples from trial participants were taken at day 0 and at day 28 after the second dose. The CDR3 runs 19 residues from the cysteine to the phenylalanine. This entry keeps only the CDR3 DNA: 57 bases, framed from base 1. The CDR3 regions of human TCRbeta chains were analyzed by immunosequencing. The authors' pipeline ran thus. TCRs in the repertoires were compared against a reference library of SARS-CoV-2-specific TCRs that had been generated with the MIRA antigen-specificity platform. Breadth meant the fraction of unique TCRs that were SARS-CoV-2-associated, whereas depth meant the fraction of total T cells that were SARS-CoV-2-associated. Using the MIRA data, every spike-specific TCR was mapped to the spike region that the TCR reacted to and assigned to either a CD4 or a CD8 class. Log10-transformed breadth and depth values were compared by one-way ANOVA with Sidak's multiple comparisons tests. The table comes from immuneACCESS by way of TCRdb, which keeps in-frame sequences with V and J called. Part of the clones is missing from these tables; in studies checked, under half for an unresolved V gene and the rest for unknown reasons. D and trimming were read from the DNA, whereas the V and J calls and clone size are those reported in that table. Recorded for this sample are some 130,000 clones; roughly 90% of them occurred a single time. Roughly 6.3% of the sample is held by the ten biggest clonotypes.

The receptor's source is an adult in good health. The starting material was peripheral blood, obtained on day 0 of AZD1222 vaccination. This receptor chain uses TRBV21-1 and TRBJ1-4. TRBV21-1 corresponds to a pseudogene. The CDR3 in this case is CASSKEPLYLERDNEKLFF. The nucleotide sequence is TGTGCCAGCAGCAAAGAGCCCTTGTACTTGGAGAGGGATAATGAAAAACTGTTTTTT.